The 16 T cell receptor beta chains below all came from one sample that was sequenced in a study of OX40 agonist ivuxolimab in advanced cancers. Using immunoSEQ multiplex PCR, the repertoire was profiled, and TCRdb retains in-frame clones only, with some absent. The table shows roughly 12,000 clones, with approximately 87% occurring only once. The source was CD4+ or CD8+ T cells sorted from blood, collected in a trial of the OX40 agonist ivuxolimab. These receptor sequences come from an adult with an advanced solid tumor such as melanoma, head and neck, liver or kidney cancer.

The chain recombines TRBV11-1 with TRBJ2-7, with D perhaps matching TRBD2 (6 bases). Germline assignment: CDR1 SGHAT and CDR2 FQDESV (reference sequence). The CDR3 extends over 14 amino acids. V was clipped by 3 bases and J by 4 bases, with 13 bases between them. This CDR3 is CASSFRREYYEQYF. DNA of the CDR3: TGTGCCAGCAGCTTCCGACGGGAGTATTACGAGCAGTACTTC.

The chain joins TRBV11-2 to TRBJ2-5, with D maybe TRBD1 (8 bases). Germline CDR1 is SGHAT and CDR2 is FQNNGV. Trimming took off 4 bases at V and 4 bases at J, with 16 bases between the two ends. This CDR3 contains 15 residues. Here the CDR3 reads CASSSKTGEGETQYF. CDR3 bases: TGTGCCAGCAGCTCAAAGACAGGGGAGGGAGAGACCCAGTACTTC.

The CDR3 coding sequence is TGTGCCAGCAGTACAGGGAGGACGTACGAGCAGTACTTC. It codes for CASSTGRTYEQYF. The chain joins TRBV6-6 to TRBJ2-7; D possibly matches TRBD1 or TRBD2 (6 bases each). Trimming took 5 bases from V and 4 from J, leaving 12 bases between them. This CDR3 has 13 amino acids. Germline V gives CDR1 MNHNY, CDR2 SVGAGI (reference sequence).

The genes are TRBV28 and TRBJ2-7, with D possibly matching TRBD1 (5 bases). This CDR3 contains 15 residues. Per germline, CDR1 MDHEN and CDR2 SYDVKM. Trimming took off 4 bases at V and 5 bases at J, with 18 bases between the two ends. The CDR3 DNA reads as TGTGCCAGCAGTTCCCATGGGCAGGGATCTCACGAGCAGTACTTC. It specifies CASSSHGQGSHEQYF. The variable domain in full, with the rest retrieved from reference TRBV28 and TRBJ2-7, is DVKVTQSSRYLVKRTGEKVFLECVQDMDHENMFWYRQDPGLGLRLIYFSYDVKMKEKGDIPEGYSVSREKKERFSLILESASTNQTSMYLCASSSHGQGSHEQYFGPGTRLTVT.

The chain couples TRBV6-5 to TRBJ2-7, with D possibly matching TRBD2 (5 bases). CDR1 and CDR2 from the germline V gene are MNHEY and SVGAGI. The CDR3 has 14 residues. V shed 2 bases and J shed 4 bases, with 12 bases lying between them. Here the CDR3 reads CASSYTAGPYEQYF. The CDR3 DNA reads as TGTGCCAGCAGTTACACGGCGGGCCCTTACGAGCAGTACTTC.

CDR3 bases: TGTGCCAGCAACTCTGGGCAGGGGCTAAACACTGAAGCTTTCTTT. It yields the protein CASNSGQGLNTEAFF. V is TRBV9 and J is TRBJ1-1; tentatively, D is TRBD1 (6 bases). The germline V gene encodes CDR1 SGDLS and CDR2 YYNGEE. V gave up 6 bases and J gave up 2 bases, with 17 bases separating them. The CDR3 runs to 15 residues.

The J gene is TRBJ1-1, the V gene TRBV5-1; possibly TRBD1 for D (5 bases). V lost 8 bases, J lost 1 base, and 18 bases lay in between. The CDR3 spans 15 residues. Germline values: CDR1 SGHRS, CDR2 YFSETQ. The CDR3 bases are TGCGCCAGTACTTTGGGTACGGGGACGAACACTGAAGCTTTCTTT. It codes for CASTLGTGTNTEAFF. Drawing the rest from reference TRBV5-1 and TRBJ1-1, the complete variable domain is KAGVTQTPRYLIKTRGQQVTLSCSPISGHRSVSWYQQTPGQGLQFLFEYFSETQRNKGNFPGRFSGRQFSNSRSEMNVSTLELGDSALYLCASTLGTGTNTEAFFGQGTRLTVV.

The rearrangement joins TRBV7-6 to TRBJ2-2, with D hard to call. Between the trimmed V and J ends, which lost 3 bases and 1 base, there was a span of 6 bases. This CDR3 has 14 residues. Germline CDR1 reads SGHVS; CDR2 reads FNYEAQ. The CDR3 nucleotides are TGTGCCAGCAGCTTTCGATTGAACACCGGGGAGCTGTTTTTT. Translating gives CASSFRLNTGELFF.

The chain uses TRBV7-9 and TRBJ1-2, with 7 bases that match TRBD1. The CDR3 contains 18 residues. Germline CDR1 SEHNR, CDR2 FQNEAQ (reference sequence). Unmatched junction bases numbered 17, after V lost 4 bases and J lost 3 bases. The DNA for the CDR3 is TGTGCCAGCAGCTCCCCCGTTCTGACAGGGCCGATGGACTATGGCTACACCTTC. Translated: CASSSPVLTGPMDYGYTF. Using reference TRBV7-9 and TRBJ1-2 for the parts outside the CDR3, the full variable domain is DTGVSQNPRHKITKRGQNVTFRCDPISEHNRLYWYRQTLGQGPEFLTYFQNEAQLEKSRLLSDRFSAERPKGSFSTLEIQRTEQGDSAMYLCASSSPVLTGPMDYGYTFGSGTRLTVV.

The chain links TRBV19 to TRBJ2-1, with D perhaps TRBD2 (5 bases). Germline V gene sequence: CDR1 LNHDA, CDR2 SQIVND (reference sequence). This CDR3 is 13 amino acids long. V lost 4 bases, J lost 7 bases, and 11 bases lay in between. In DNA, the CDR3 is TGTGCCAGTAGTACGTACACGGGGAATGAGCAGTTCTTC. This sequence encodes CASSTYTGNEQFF.

This rearrangement joins TRBV10-3 to TRBJ2-1; 12 bases fit TRBD2. The junction had 10 bases not matched to a gene; V was cut back by 3 bases and J by 7 bases. Germline V CDR1 and CDR2: ENHRY, SYGVKD. There are 17 residues in the CDR3. CDR3 loop: CAISEPLAGGPWNEQFF. CDR3 bases: TGTGCCATCAGTGAACCCCTAGCGGGAGGGCCGTGGAATGAGCAGTTCTTC.

In its sample, this clone was seen once. The rearrangement links TRBV7-9 to TRBJ2-1; weak D call: TRBD2 (5 bases). Germline-derived CDR1 and CDR2 are SEHNR and FQNEAQ (reference sequence). The ends were cut back, 5 bases at V and 4 bases at J, with 9 bases in the middle. This CDR3 region has 13 residues. The CDR3 region has the DNA TGTGCCAGCAGCCCTGGAGGTTACAATGAGCAGTTCTTC. This gives the protein CASSPGGYNEQFF.

Concerning this clone itself: The same CDR3 can be traced to other DNA sequences in this sample. This rearrangement joins TRBV27 to TRBJ1-2; D gene uncertain. Germline V CDR1 and CDR2: MNHEY, SMNVEV (reference sequence). The CDR3 length is 13 residues. V was shortened by 1 base and J by 4 bases, with 7 bases between the two germline ends. In DNA, the CDR3 is TGTGCCAGCAGTTTATTGGGATCCTATGGCTACACCTTC. This codes for CASSLLGSYGYTF.

The V gene is TRBV7-9, the J gene TRBJ2-1; 7 bases map to TRBD1. This CDR3 has 12 residues. J was trimmed by 9 bases and V by 5 bases; bases with no gene match: 4. Looked up from germline, CDR1 is SEHNR and CDR2 is FQNEAQ (reference sequence). CDR3 nucleotide sequence: TGTGCCAGCAGCCTTGGGACAGTTGAGCAGTTCTTC. Its protein is CASSLGTVEQFF.

The chain is built from TRBV6-1 and TRBJ2-1, with TRBD2 identical over 7 bases. V trimming: 2 bases; J trimming: 4 bases; junction bases outside the gene matches: 5. The CDR3 contains 15 residues. The germline V gene has CDR1 MNHNS and CDR2 SASEGT. This CDR3 reads CASSELGRVYNEQFF. CDR3 DNA: TGTGCCAGCAGTGAATTAGGGAGGGTATACAATGAGCAGTTCTTC.

The V call is TRBV15, the J call TRBJ2-5; TRBD1 or TRBD2 may be the D gene (5 bases each). CDR1 and CDR2 from the germline V gene are LNHNV and YYDKDF (reference sequence). Trimming left V 6 bases short and J 0 bases short, with 14 bases between. CDR3 size: 15 residues. CDR3 sequence: CATSVRDQYQETQYF. CDR3 coding DNA: TGTGCCACCAGTGTTAGGGACCAGTACCAAGAGACCCAGTACTTC. Full variable domain (outside the CDR3, taken from reference TRBV15 and TRBJ2-5): DAMVIQNPRYQVTQFGKPVTLSCSQTLNHNVMYWYQQKSSQAPKLLFHYYDKDFNNEADTPDNFQSRRPNTSFCFLDIRSPGLGDTAMYLCATSVRDQYQETQYFGPGTRLLVL.